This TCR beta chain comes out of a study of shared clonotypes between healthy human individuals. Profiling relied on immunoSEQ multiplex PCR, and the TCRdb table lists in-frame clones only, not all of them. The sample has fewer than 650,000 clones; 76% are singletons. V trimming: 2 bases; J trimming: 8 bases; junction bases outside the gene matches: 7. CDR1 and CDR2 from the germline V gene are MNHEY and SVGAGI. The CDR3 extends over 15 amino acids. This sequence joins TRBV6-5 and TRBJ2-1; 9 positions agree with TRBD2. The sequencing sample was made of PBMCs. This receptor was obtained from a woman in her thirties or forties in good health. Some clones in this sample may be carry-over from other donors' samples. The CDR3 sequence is CASSYKAGGADEQFF. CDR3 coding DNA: TGTGCCAGCAGTTACAAAGCGGGAGGTGCCGATGAGCAGTTCTTC.